The clone carrying this T cell receptor (beta chain) was seen once. The sample originates from a study of tumor T cells in aggressive B-cell lymphoma. Data came from immunoSEQ multiplex PCR; TCRdb stores just in-frame clones and leaves some out. Of under 5,000 clones in the sample, around 91% were seen once. The TCR sequence derives from an adult with diffuse large B cell lymphoma. Sequenced input: tumor tissue.

CDR3: CASSQIGIGQRTEEQYF. CDR3 DNA: TGCGCCAGCAGCCAAATTGGGATCGGACAGAGAACTGAGGAGCAGTACTTC. The chain uses TRBV4-1 and TRBJ2-5, with D tentatively TRBD1 (6 bases). The germline V gene encodes CDR1 MGHRA and CDR2 YSYEKL. The CDR3 sequence is 17 residues long. Between the trimmed V and J ends, which lost 2 bases and 11 bases, there was a span of 27 bases.